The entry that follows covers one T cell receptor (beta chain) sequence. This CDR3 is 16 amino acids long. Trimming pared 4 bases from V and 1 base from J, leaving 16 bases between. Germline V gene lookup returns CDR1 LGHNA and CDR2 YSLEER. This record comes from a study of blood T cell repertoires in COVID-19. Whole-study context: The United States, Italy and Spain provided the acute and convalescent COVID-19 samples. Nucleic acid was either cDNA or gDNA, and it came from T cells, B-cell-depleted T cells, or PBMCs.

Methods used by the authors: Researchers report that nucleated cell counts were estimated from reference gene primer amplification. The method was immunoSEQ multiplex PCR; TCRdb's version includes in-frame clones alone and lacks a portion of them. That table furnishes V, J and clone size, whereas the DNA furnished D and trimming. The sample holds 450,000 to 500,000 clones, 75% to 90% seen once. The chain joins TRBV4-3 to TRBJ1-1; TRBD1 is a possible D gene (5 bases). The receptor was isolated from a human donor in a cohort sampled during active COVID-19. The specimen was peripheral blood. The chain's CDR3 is CASSLLRDSANTEAFF. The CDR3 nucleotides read TGCGCCAGCAGCCTCCTCCGGGACTCAGCGAACACTGAAGCTTTCTTT.